These T cell receptor beta chains were read from a single sample in a study of T-cell reconstitution after alpha-beta-depleted transplantation in children. TCRdb independently ran MiXCR on the PCR reads; one entry per CDR3 protein. Of about 900,000 distinct CDR3 sequences listed, about 29% are singletons. The input for sequencing was PBMCs, mostly from graft donor cells, taken 360 days after TCRalphabeta/CD19-depleted stem cell transplant. These receptors were taken from a boy younger than two who had a stem cell transplant for SCID, so the T cells may come from the graft donor. Both conserved end residues are part of each CDR3. The order of the fields is J gene, clone size, V gene, D gene, CDR3 protein, CDR3 DNA. The D gene is left open where the match is weak. Not all rows give a size; the values are once, few, many and, for expanded clones, a class.

>TRBJ1-1|.|TRBV20-1|.
CSAMDRAQHFLNTEAFF
TGCAGTGCGATGGACAGAGCCCAGCATTTTTTAAACACTGAAGCTTTCTTT
>TRBJ2-7|once|TRBV10-2|TRBD2
CASSRSTGASGLVEQYF
TGCGCCAGCAGTCGATCCACGGGGGCTAGCGGGTTAGTCGAGCAGTACTTC
>TRBJ2-3|.|TRBV12-3/TRBV12-4|.
CASSPALGRTQYF
TGTGCCAGCAGTCCCGCGCTAGGGCGTACGCAGTATTTT
>TRBJ2-5|few|TRBV12-3/TRBV12-4|.
CASSHATGLETQYF
TGTGCCAGCAGTCACGCAACAGGGCTTGAGACCCAGTACTTC
>TRBJ2-1|few|TRBV29-1|.
CSVSRGGNEQFF
TGCAGCGTTAGTAGGGGGGGCAATGAGCAGTTCTTC
>TRBJ1-1|.|TRBV20-1|.
CSASRRGMNTEAFF
TGCAGTGCTAGTAGACGGGGAATGAACACTGAAGCTTTCTTT
>TRBJ2-3|.|TRBV5-1|.
CASRVESGPTDTQYF
TGCGCCAGCAGAGTGGAGAGCGGTCCCACAGATACGCAGTATTTT
>TRBJ2-1|.|TRBV4-3|TRBD2
CASSQVSGGGYNEQFF
TGCGCCAGCAGCCAAGTTAGCGGGGGGGGCTACAATGAGCAGTTCTTC
>TRBJ2-3|.|TRBV9|.
CASSVPDAGLTDTQYF
TGTGCCAGCAGCGTACCCGATGCGGGGCTCACAGATACGCAGTATTTT
>TRBJ1-2|.|TRBV5-1|TRBD1
CASSLAPTGDGYTF
TGCGCCAGCAGCTTGGCCCCGACAGGGGATGGCTACACCTTC
>TRBJ2-2|.|TRBV27|.
CASSFYDGELFF
TGTGCCAGCAGTTTTTACGACGGGGAGCTGTTTTTT
>TRBJ2-7|.|TRBV5-1|.
CASSFSPGENYEQYF
TGCGCCAGCAGCTTCAGCCCGGGAGAGAATTACGAGCAGTACTTC
>TRBJ1-1|many|TRBV5-1|.
CASSPTATVNTEAFF
TGCGCCAGCAGCCCGACGGCGACTGTGAACACTGAAGCTTTCTTT
>TRBJ1-1|few|TRBV5-1|.
CASSPPGGANTEAFF
TGCGCCAGCAGCCCTCCGGGGGGGGCGAACACTGAAGCTTTCTTT
>TRBJ2-1|.|TRBV11-2|TRBD1
CASSLGDRVQFF
TGTGCCAGCAGCTTAGGGGACAGAGTGCAGTTCTTC
>TRBJ2-1|.|TRBV12-3/TRBV12-4|TRBD2
CASTHERGETGLYNEQFF
TGTGCCAGCACCCACGAACGGGGGGAAACTGGCCTCTACAATGAGCAGTTCTTC
>TRBJ1-1|few|TRBV5-1|.
CASSLTAPKETEAFF
TGCGCCAGCAGCTTGACGGCCCCGAAGGAGACTGAAGCTTTCTTT
>TRBJ2-2|.|TRBV24-1|.
CATSDKGPGELFF
TGTGCCACCAGTGATAAGGGACCCGGGGAGCTGTTTTTT
>TRBJ1-1|.|TRBV5-6|.
CATQGGHGFTEAFF
TGTGCCACCCAAGGGGGTCACGGATTCACTGAAGCTTTCTTT
>TRBJ2-5|.|TRBV10-3|.
CAISESTATLETQYF
TGTGCCATCAGTGAGTCGACAGCTACCTTAGAGACCCAGTACTTC
>TRBJ1-2|.|TRBV5-1|TRBD1
CASSWGTGGSYGYTF
TGCGCCAGCAGCTGGGGGACAGGGGGCAGCTATGGCTACACCTTC
>TRBJ2-2|few|TRBV5-1|.
CASSRTVAENTGELFF
TGCGCCAGCAGCAGGACAGTTGCCGAGAACACCGGGGAGCTGTTTTTT